The 17 T cell receptor beta chains in this list originate from one sample, sequenced in a study of memory CD4+ T cells and cytomegalovirus serostatus. The sort gate was single viable CD3+CD4+CD8-CD45RO+ cells for memory CD4+ T cells. Repertoires were generated with immunoSEQ multiplex PCR, while TCRdb's copy carries only in-frame clones and drops some. The profile shows under 75,000 clones, roughly 75% of them singletons. Sequencing input: memory CD4+ T cells from blood. The origin of the receptors is an adult in good health and CMV-seronegative. Some clones in this sample may be carry-over from other donors' samples.

The chain links TRBV19 to TRBJ2-6; 7 nucleotides agree with TRBD1. The CDR3 loop spans 15 amino acids. Germline V gene sequence: CDR1 LNHDA, CDR2 SQIVND (reference sequence). V dropped 5 bases and J dropped 2; count of bases not matched to a gene: 3. The CDR3 DNA is TGTGCCAGTAGTGTCACAGGGGCTGGGGCCAACGTCCTGACTTTC. Translating gives CASSVTGAGANVLTF.

The V and J genes are TRBV7-2 and TRBJ1-4; TRBD1 matches 10 bases. V shed 3 bases, J shed 4 bases, and the junction held 11 bases outside the gene matches. The CDR3 runs to 18 residues. Germline CDR1 SGHTA, CDR2 FQGNSA. CDR3 in DNA: TGTGCCAGCAGCTTGTTGAGGGACAGGGGTCGGGGTAATGAAAAACTGTTTTTT. Amino acid sequence: CASSLLRDRGRGNEKLFF.

V is TRBV9 and J is TRBJ2-2, with 9 bases that match TRBD1. Trimming at V came to 2 bases and at J to 5 bases, leaving 7 bases not matched to a gene. Germline V gene data show CDR1 as SGDLS and CDR2 as YYNGEE. The CDR3 is 16 residues long. This CDR3 is CASSVDPGQGTGELFF. The CDR3 coding sequence is TGTGCCAGCAGCGTCGATCCGGGACAGGGTACCGGGGAGCTGTTTTTT.

The chain couples TRBV7-3 to TRBJ2-2, with 8 bases matching TRBD2. J gave up 6 bases and V 2 bases, and 2 bases lay outside the gene matches. This CDR3 comprises 14 residues. Germline assignment: CDR1 SGHTA and CDR2 FQGTGA. The CDR3 coding sequence is TGTGCCAGCAGCTTACCGGGAGGGGCCGGGGAGCTGTTTTTT. Translation gives CASSLPGGAGELFF.

The V and J genes are TRBV5-1 and TRBJ2-7; either TRBD1 or TRBD2 may fit D (6 bases each). This CDR3 region has 12 residues. V shed 4 bases and J shed 9 bases, with 14 bases lying between them. Germline V gives CDR1 SGHRS, CDR2 YFSETQ. The DNA of the CDR3 is TGCGCCAGCAGCCCAATACAGGGAGGGCAGTACTTC. This gives the protein CASSPIQGGQYF.

This chain uses TRBV28 with TRBJ1-2, with TRBD1 matching 9 bases. V gave up 4 bases and J gave up 8 bases; unmatched junction bases: 5. In germline, CDR1 is MDHEN, CDR2 SYDVKM. This CDR3 is 13 amino acids long. DNA for the CDR3: TGTGCCAGCAGTTACATGGGACAGGGAGGCTACACCTTC. Its translation is CASSYMGQGGYTF.

The chain couples TRBV19 to TRBJ1-6, with unresolved D. Germline values: CDR1 LNHDA, CDR2 SQIVND (reference sequence). With 5 bases removed from V and 9 bases from J, the gap between germline ends came to 11 bases. The length of the CDR3 is 13 residues. The CDR3 DNA sequence: TGTGCCAGTAGTGGGTGGGGAGGTTCACCCCTCCACTTT. The encoded protein is CASSGWGGSPLHF.

In its sample, this clone was seen once. The chain has TRBV11-2 and TRBJ2-1, with TRBD1 identical over 7 bases. V lost 2 bases and J lost 6; bases outside the gene matches: 4. This CDR3 is built from 14 residues. The germline V gene encodes CDR1 SGHAT and CDR2 FQNNGV. CDR3 region: CASSLRDRTNEQFF. In DNA form, the CDR3 reads TGTGCCAGCAGCTTACGGGACAGAACCAATGAGCAGTTCTTC.

This clone showed up just once. CDR3 residues: CSGAQGASGDNEQFF. As DNA, the CDR3 is TGCAGCGGTGCACAGGGGGCAAGCGGGGACAATGAGCAGTTCTTC. The rearrangement joins TRBV29-1 to TRBJ2-1; 9 positions agree with TRBD1. Per the germline V gene, CDR1 is SQVTM and CDR2 is ANQGSEA. The CDR3 sequence is 15 residues long. V gave up 7 bases and J gave up 5 bases; unmatched junction bases: 12.

This sequence joins TRBV30 and TRBJ1-1; D gene ambiguous. Germline CDR1 GTSNPN, CDR2 SVGIG (reference sequence). The CDR3 sequence is 13 residues long. V lost 0 bases to trimming and J lost 4 bases, with 9 bases between them. The CDR3 here is CAWSVRTATEAFF. CDR3 DNA sequence: TGTGCCTGGAGTGTACGGACCGCCACTGAAGCTTTCTTT.

This chain uses TRBV10-2 with TRBJ2-5, with unresolved D. With 1 base removed from V and 3 bases from J, the gap between germline ends came to 6 bases. Germline CDR1 and CDR2: WSHSY and SAAADI. The CDR3 runs 13 residues. The CDR3 sequence is CASSEFTEETQYF. CDR3 sequence (DNA): TGCGCCAGCAGTGAGTTCACGGAAGAGACCCAGTACTTC.

The chain recombines TRBV7-2 with TRBJ1-2; D is unresolved. Germline V gene sequence: CDR1 SGHTA, CDR2 FQGNSA. This CDR3 has 14 residues. V lost 0 bases and J 0 bases, leaving 5 bases between the germline ends. The CDR3 is CASSLAPANYGYTF. The DNA of the CDR3 is TGTGCCAGCAGCTTAGCCCCAGCTAACTATGGCTACACCTTC.

This rearrangement joins TRBV30 to TRBJ1-6, with D possibly matching TRBD1 (6 bases). Germline CDR1 GTSNPN, CDR2 SVGIG (reference sequence). This CDR3 spans 14 amino acids. The V end was cut by 3 bases, the J end by 7 bases, with 13 bases between. Here the CDR3 DNA reads TGTGCCTGGAGGCCCCCGGGACAAAATTCACCCCTCCACTTT. Amino acids: CAWRPPGQNSPLHF.

This sequence joins TRBV6-6 and TRBJ1-4; 7 bases line up with TRBD1. The CDR3 covers 13 residues. Losses at the gene ends were 7 bases for V and 6 bases for J; bases not matched to a gene: 5. CDR1 is MNHNY, CDR2 SVGAGI, per germline (reference sequence). CDR3: CASTRDRDEKLFF. Here the CDR3 DNA reads TGTGCCAGCACCCGAGACAGGGATGAAAAACTGTTTTTT.

The rearrangement uses TRBV10-3 and TRBJ1-2; the D gene is possibly TRBD1 (6 bases). CDR3 length: 16 amino acids. Germline V gene sequence: CDR1 ENHRY, CDR2 SYGVKD. Between the trimmed V and J ends, which lost 0 bases and 8 bases, there was a span of 19 bases. CDR3 protein: CAISESEGGEGRGYTF. CDR3 nucleotides: TGTGCCATCAGTGAGTCTGAGGGGGGTGAAGGTCGAGGCTACACCTTC.

The chain joins TRBV4-3 to TRBJ2-7, with TRBD2 identical over 12 bases. After removal of 0 bases from V and 3 bases from J, the junction contained 12 bases not matched to a gene. Germline loops: CDR1 LGHNA, CDR2 YSLEER. The CDR3 sequence is 19 residues long. This chain's CDR3 is CASSQDRPRTSGIHYEQYF. CDR3 in DNA: TGCGCCAGCAGCCAAGATCGGCCTCGGACTAGCGGGATCCACTACGAGCAGTACTTC.

This sequence joins TRBV7-2 and TRBJ1-2, with D hard to call. The CDR3 spans 15 residues. Trimming pared 1 base from V and 0 bases from J, leaving 9 bases between. Germline-derived CDR1 and CDR2 are SGHTA and FQGNSA. CDR3 residues: CASSLESGANYGYTF. In nucleotides, the CDR3 is TGTGCCAGCAGCTTAGAGTCAGGAGCTAACTATGGCTACACCTTC.